A single sample is the source of the 9 T cell receptor beta chains below, sequenced in a study of early T cells in non-severe SARS-CoV-2 infection. Each CDR3 protein gets one entry after TCRdb re-called the 5' RACE reads with MiXCR. The repertoire holds roughly 80,000 distinct CDR3 sequences, with over 9% as singletons. Sequenced: whole blood. All receptors derive from an adult who was a healthcare worker with PCR-confirmed SARS-CoV-2 infection or an uninfected control (not recorded which).

This chain links TRBV24-1 with TRBJ2-3, with D tentatively TRBD2 (5 bases). The V end lost 1 base, the J end lost 1 base, and 14 bases lay between the germline ends. Germline CDR1 reads KGHDR; CDR2 reads SFDVKD. The CDR3 is 17 residues long. DNA of the CDR3: TGTGCCACCAGTGATTTCCTACAGCGGAAGGGCACAGATACGCAGTATTTT. Translation: CATSDFLQRKGTDTQYF.

In its sample, this clonotype was seen many times. The V and J genes are TRBV12-3 or TRBV12-4 and TRBJ1-2; tentatively, D is TRBD1 (6 bases). CDR3 length: 14 residues. The ends were cut back, 5 bases at V and 1 base at J, with 11 bases in the middle. CDR3 nucleotide sequence: TGTGCCAGCAGTAAGGACAGAATTAACTATGGCTACACCTTC. It is translated as CASSKDRINYGYTF.

Many counts were recorded for this clonotype. This rearrangement joins TRBV28 to TRBJ2-1; no definite D call. The CDR3 covers 14 residues. The germline V and J ends were trimmed by 4 bases and 4 bases, with 11 bases remaining between them. Germline V lookup: CDR1 MDHEN, CDR2 SYDVKM. The CDR3 loop is CASSSPGSYNEQFF. CDR3 bases: TGTGCCAGCAGTTCCCCCGGGTCTTACAATGAGCAGTTCTTC.

The chain joins TRBV3-1 to TRBJ2-6, with 8 bases identical to TRBD1. The J segment lost 0 bases and the V segment lost 3 bases, leaving 7 bases of the junction unmatched. The germline V gene encodes CDR1 LGHDT and CDR2 YNNKEL (reference sequence). The length of the CDR3 is 18 residues. This chain's CDR3 is CASSQTGAASSGANVLTF. The CDR3 nucleotides read TGTGCCAGCAGCCAGACAGGGGCCGCGAGCTCTGGGGCCAACGTCCTGACTTTC.

V usage is TRBV20-1 and J usage is TRBJ2-3; D unclear. Germline CDR1 and CDR2: DFQATT and SNEGSKA (reference sequence). Deletions cut 5 bases from V and 5 bases from J, with 11 bases between. CDR3 length: 12 amino acids. CDR3 DNA sequence: TGCAGTGCTCATGGCGTGCAAGATACGCAGTATTTT. The encoded protein is CSAHGVQDTQYF.

This chain links TRBV2 with TRBJ1-4, with 9 bases identical to TRBD1. The CDR3 contains 14 residues. Germline CDR1 is SNHLY and CDR2 is FYNNEI. The ends lost 5 bases at V and 8 bases at J; junction bases unmatched: 6. The CDR3 coding sequence is TGTGCCAGCAGTTCCGGGACAGGGAGAGAAAAACTGTTTTTT. Its protein is CASSSGTGREKLFF.

This clonotype was seen ten or more times. The chain recombines TRBV2 with TRBJ1-1, with 8 positions matching TRBD1. This CDR3 contains 15 residues. The germline V gene has CDR1 SNHLY and CDR2 FYNNEI. V gave up 4 bases and J gave up 0 bases; unmatched junction bases: 4. As DNA, the CDR3 is TGTGCCAGCAGTGCGACAGGGGCGGTGAACACTGAAGCTTTCTTT. Encoded protein: CASSATGAVNTEAFF.

This clonotype has just a few counts. This chain joins TRBV24-1 and TRBJ2-1; 8 bases match TRBD1. This CDR3 is 15 amino acids long. V was pared by 9 bases and J by 2 bases, with 8 bases of the junction left unmatched. Germline loops: CDR1 KGHDR, CDR2 SFDVKD. DNA for the CDR3: TGTGCCACCTCTGGAGGACAGGGCGCCTACAATGAGCAGTTCTTC. This translates into CATSGGQGAYNEQFF.

The chain joins TRBV29-1 to TRBJ2-5, with D maybe TRBD1 (6 bases). Trimming removed 4 bases at V and 3 bases at J, with 12 bases between. CDR3 size: 13 residues. Looked up from germline, CDR1 is SQVTM and CDR2 is ANQGSEA. CDR3 sequence (DNA): TGCAGCGTTGTGCGGACAGCCAAAGAGACCCAGTACTTC. It specifies CSVVRTAKETQYF.